One and the same sample provided the 31 T cell receptor beta chains below, sequenced in a study of vaccination and CD4 T cells after COVID-19. Which antigens these TCRs recognize remains unknown. Oncomine TCR Beta short-read sequencing was applied to DNA from cultured CD4+ T cells. TCRdb re-called the PCR reads with MiXCR, one entry per CDR3 protein. Altogether 15,000 or so distinct CDR3 sequences are present, roughly 51% being singletons, with the ten largest covering about 30%. The treatment here: roughly ten-day PBMC culture with coronavirus spike peptide pools or control peptides (ViraFEST assay). Here the sequenced sample was cultured CD4+ T cells from blood, taken after SARS-CoV-2 vaccination. Source of these receptors: a human donor with COVID-19.

This chain uses TRBV20-1 with TRBJ2-2; TRBD1 is a possible D gene (5 bases). V was cut by 6 bases and J by 3 bases, with 8 bases left in between. This CDR3 is built from 12 residues. CDR1 and CDR2 (germline): DFQATT, SNEGSKA (reference sequence). Here the CDR3 reads CSALRDTGELFF. DNA for the CDR3: TGCAGTGCCCTCAGGGACACCGGGGAGCTGTTTTTT.

This sequence joins TRBV18 and TRBJ1-1; D perhaps matches TRBD1 (6 bases). Germline lookup yields CDR1 KGHSH and CDR2 LQKENI. V was pared by 0 bases and J by 4 bases, with 9 bases between. This CDR3 spans 14 amino acids. This CDR3 reads CASSPPEGGTEAFF. CDR3 coding DNA: TGTGCCAGCTCACCACCCGAAGGGGGCACTGAAGCTTTCTTT.

The V gene is TRBV6-2 or TRBV6-3, the J gene TRBJ2-6; 7 bases fit TRBD2. The junction had 4 bases not matched to a gene; V was cut back by 7 bases and J by 1 base. This CDR3 spans 15 amino acids. CDR1 is MNHEY and CDR2 is SVGEGT in the germline V gene. The CDR3: CASTHGGSGANVLTF. CDR3 DNA: TGTGCCAGCACGCACGGGGGGTCTGGGGCCAACGTCCTGACTTTC.

The V gene is TRBV20-1, the J gene TRBJ2-7; the D is unclear. The germline V and J ends were trimmed by 2 bases and 2 bases, with 28 bases remaining between them. The CDR3 has 19 amino acids. Germline CDR1 and CDR2: DFQATT and SNEGSKA (reference sequence). The CDR3 loop is CSARLLPVGEWYDAYEQYF. CDR3 nucleotides: TGCAGTGCTAGATTGCTCCCCGTCGGTGAATGGTACGATGCCTACGAGCAGTACTTC.

This clonotype occurred a few times. The chain joins TRBV7-2 to TRBJ2-5; D tentatively reads TRBD1 or TRBD2 (6 bases each). V was cut by 4 bases and J by 2 bases, with 17 bases left in between. Germline V gene lookup returns CDR1 SGHTA and CDR2 FQGNSA. The CDR3 runs 16 residues. Here the CDR3 DNA reads TGTGCCAGCAGCTCAAGTGGTGGAGGGGGGCAAGAGACCCAGTACTTC. Translated: CASSSSGGGGQETQYF.

V usage is TRBV21-1 and J usage is TRBJ1-2; the table calls TRBD1, which could not be checked here. TRBV21-1 is noted as a pseudogene. The CDR3 has 11 residues. CDR3 amino acids: CATPVRGGYTF. CDR3 in DNA: TGTGCCACCCCGGTTAGGGGCGGCTACACCTTC.

The CDR3 region has the DNA TGTGCCAGCAGTGTGGACTCAGGGGGTCGGACAGATACGCAGTATTTT. Protein sequence: CASSVDSGGRTDTQYF. V gene TRBV6-1 combines with J gene TRBJ2-3; 7 bases agree with TRBD1. The V segment lost 4 bases and the J segment 3 bases; nucleotides outside the gene matches: 10. This CDR3 comprises 16 residues. CDR1 is MNHNS, CDR2 SASEGT, per germline.

The genes are TRBV5-1 and TRBJ1-1, with 9 bases aligning to TRBD1. This CDR3 contains 16 residues. Germline trimming cut 4 bases from V and 4 bases from J; bases unmatched to any gene: 11. Germline CDR1 is SGHRS and CDR2 is YFSETQ. CDR3 sequence (DNA): TGCGCCAGCAGCGTGGGACAGGGTAGCGGTGGCACTGAAGCTTTCTTT. Protein: CASSVGQGSGGTEAFF.

This chain joins TRBV10-3 and TRBJ1-6, with D possibly being TRBD1 (6 bases). The CDR3 is 15 amino acids. The V and J ends lost 3 bases and 7 bases respectively, with 13 bases between them. Germline loops: CDR1 ENHRY, CDR2 SYGVKD. Written as DNA, the CDR3 is TGTGCCATCAGTGACATGGGGGCTCAGAATTCACCCCTCCACTTT. Protein sequence: CAISDMGAQNSPLHF.

The chain has TRBV20-1 and TRBJ2-7; 7 bases line up with TRBD1. There are 13 residues in the CDR3. J was trimmed by 0 bases and V by 5 bases; bases with no gene match: 4. Looked up from germline, CDR1 is DFQATT and CDR2 is SNEGSKA (reference sequence). CDR3 residues: CSAARDSSYEQYF. The CDR3 DNA follows: TGCAGTGCTGCCCGGGACAGCTCCTACGAGCAGTACTTC.

The rearrangement uses TRBV6-1 and TRBJ1-6; tentative D call: TRBD1 (5 bases). CDR3 size: 18 residues. Trimming left V 4 bases short and J 5 bases short, with 21 bases between. The germline V gene has CDR1 MNHNS and CDR2 SASEGT. This CDR3 is CASSGSPKGSDHNSPLHF. The CDR3 DNA follows: TGTGCCAGCAGTGGGTCCCCGAAGGGGTCAGACCATAATTCACCCCTCCACTTT.

The chain is built from TRBV7-6 and TRBJ2-7; 10 bases match TRBD2. This CDR3 is built from 14 residues. The germline V gene has CDR1 SGHVS and CDR2 FNYEAQ. V lost 5 bases to trimming and J lost 5 bases; unmatched junction nucleotides: 6. In nucleotides, the CDR3 is TGTGCCAGCAGCCTAAGCGGGGGGGTCAACGAGCAGTACTTC. Translation: CASSLSGGVNEQYF.

This clonotype was seen a few times. V usage is TRBV5-5 and J usage is TRBJ1-5; D call uncertain. Germline V gene sequence: CDR1 SGHKS, CDR2 YYEKEE (reference sequence). This CDR3 is 12 amino acids long. V lost 2 bases and J 7 bases, leaving 7 bases between the germline ends. CDR3 sequence reads: CASSFSGQPQHF. The CDR3 region has the DNA TGTGCCAGCAGCTTTTCAGGACAGCCCCAGCATTTT.

This clonotype was observed a handful of times. V is TRBV6-5 and J is TRBJ2-3, with TRBD2 matching 13 bases. Germline loops: CDR1 MNHEY, CDR2 SVGAGI. The junction had 8 bases not matched to a gene; V was cut back by 2 bases and J by 3 bases. The CDR3 extends over 18 amino acids. CDR3 residues: CASSYARTSGGGTDTQYF. The CDR3 coding sequence is TGTGCCAGCAGTTACGCCCGGACTAGCGGGGGTGGAACAGATACGCAGTATTTT.

V and J are TRBV7-6 and TRBJ2-3, with 9 nucleotides matching TRBD1. This CDR3 region has 15 residues. Germline V lookup: CDR1 SGHVS, CDR2 FNYEAQ. Trimming took 5 bases from V and 10 from J; bases not matched to a gene: 13. CDR3 bases: TGTGCCAGCAGCCAATTCACCGGGACAGGGATCGCGCAGTATTTT. Its protein is CASSQFTGTGIAQYF.

A few counts support this clonotype. The V gene is TRBV11-3, the J gene TRBJ1-5; D not certain. Between the trimmed V and J ends, which lost 0 bases and 6 bases, there was a span of 12 bases. CDR3 size: 15 residues. The germline V gene has CDR1 SGHNT and CDR2 YENEEA. CDR3 bases: TGTGCCAGCAGCTTAGATAGTTCGGATGGTCAGCCCCAGCATTTT. This codes for CASSLDSSDGQPQHF.

In its sample, this clonotype was seen once. The genes are TRBV20-1 and TRBJ1-2, with TRBD1 identical over 8 bases. The germline V gene has CDR1 DFQATT and CDR2 SNEGSKA (reference sequence). The CDR3 has 15 amino acids. V shed 0 bases, J shed 0 bases, and the junction held 3 bases outside the gene matches. The CDR3, as DNA: TGCAGTGCTAGAGATCCGGGACAGGCTAACTATGGCTACACCTTC. Translating it yields CSARDPGQANYGYTF.

This sequence joins TRBV7-9 and TRBJ1-5; TRBD1 aligns across 7 bases. After removal of 1 base from V and 0 bases from J, the junction contained 0 bases not matched to a gene. This CDR3 has 15 amino acids. Germline-derived CDR1 and CDR2 are SEHNR and FQNEAQ (reference sequence). The CDR3 DNA is TGTGCCAGCAGCTTAGGGGACAGTAGCAATCAGCCCCAGCATTTT. As protein: CASSLGDSSNQPQHF.

This clonotype was observed a few times. The rearrangement joins TRBV6-1 to TRBJ1-2, with a tentative D call TRBD1 (5 bases). This CDR3 region has 14 residues. With 6 bases removed from V and 0 bases from J, the gap between germline ends came to 11 bases. CDR1 is MNHNS, CDR2 SASEGT, per germline. The CDR3 DNA follows: TGTGCCAGCAGAGGGGCCAGCACTAACTATGGCTACACCTTC. Amino acids: CASRGASTNYGYTF.

The CDR3: CASSPSGQGANEQFF. The CDR3 coding sequence is TGTGCCAGCAGCCCGTCGGGACAGGGGGCGAATGAGCAGTTCTTC. The chain employs TRBV7-9 and TRBJ2-1, with 12 bases lining up with TRBD1. The CDR3 has 15 amino acids. Germline CDR1 and CDR2: SEHNR and FQNEAQ (reference sequence). The V gene end was trimmed by 5 bases and the J gene end by 7 bases; junction bases not matched to a gene: 6.

This clonotype was found a few times. The chain couples TRBV7-2 to TRBJ1-1; TRBD1 matches at 9 bases. With V trimmed by 5 bases and J by 5 bases, 15 bases remained unmatched. This CDR3 has 17 amino acids. Germline V gives CDR1 SGHTA, CDR2 FQGNSA. The CDR3 region has the DNA TGTGCCAGCAGCCCGGGGACAGGGAGGGGGTTAGGGACTGAAGCTTTCTTT. It is translated as CASSPGTGRGLGTEAFF. Variable domain in full (rest from reference TRBV7-2 and TRBJ1-1): GAGVSQSPSNKVTEKGKDVELRCDPISGHTALYWYRQSLGQGLEFLIYFQGNSAPDKSGLPSDRFSAERTGGSVSTLTIQRTQQEDSAVYLCASSPGTGRGLGTEAFFGQGTRLTVV.

There are a few counts of this clonotype. The chain couples TRBV15 to TRBJ2-2; 8 nucleotides match TRBD2. The CDR3 totals 17 residues. CDR1 is LNHNV and CDR2 is YYDKDF in the germline V gene (reference sequence). V shed 0 bases and J 1 base; nucleotides not matched to a gene: 4. CDR3 protein: CATSRDRSGGNTGELFF. DNA for the CDR3: TGTGCCACCAGCAGAGATCGGAGCGGGGGGAACACCGGGGAGCTGTTTTTT.

The J gene is TRBJ1-1, the V gene TRBV20-1, with 9 bases fitting TRBD1. The junction had 6 bases not matched to a gene; V was cut back by 0 bases and J by 4 bases. Germline V lookup: CDR1 DFQATT, CDR2 SNEGSKA (reference sequence). CDR3 length: 15 residues. DNA for the CDR3: TGCAGTGCTAGAGAGCGAGTGGACAGGGGCACTGAAGCTTTCTTT. Protein sequence: CSARERVDRGTEAFF.

The J gene is TRBJ1-2, the V gene TRBV28; weak D call: TRBD1 (6 bases). Trimming cost V 8 bases and J 5 bases, with 21 bases left between them. The V gene's germline CDR1 is MDHEN and CDR2 SYDVKM. This CDR3 has 15 amino acids. CDR3: CASAGGRGSAYGYTF. In DNA, the CDR3 is TGTGCCAGCGCCGGGGGGCGCGGCTCCGCATATGGCTACACCTTC.

CDR3 amino acids: CASRKGASTDTQYF. In DNA, the CDR3 is TGTGCCAGCAGAAAGGGGGCAAGTACAGATACGCAGTATTTT. The V gene is TRBV27, the J gene TRBJ2-3, with TRBD1 matching over 7 bases. The CDR3 has 14 residues. V shed 6 bases, J shed 3 bases, and the junction held 6 bases outside the gene matches. Germline CDR1 MNHEY, CDR2 SMNVEV (reference sequence).

V usage is TRBV28 and J usage is TRBJ2-7, with 8 bases that match TRBD2. The V and J ends lost 8 bases and 3 bases, in that order; junction bases with no gene match: 3. CDR1 is MDHEN, CDR2 SYDVKM, per germline. This CDR3 spans 12 amino acids. CDR3 nucleotide sequence: TGTGCCAGCGGGACTAGGGGCTACGAGCAGTACTTC. This codes for CASGTRGYEQYF. Using reference TRBV28 and TRBJ2-7 for the parts outside the CDR3, the full variable domain is DVKVTQSSRYLVKRTGEKVFLECVQDMDHENMFWYRQDPGLGLRLIYFSYDVKMKEKGDIPEGYSVSREKKERFSLILESASTNQTSMYLCASGTRGYEQYFGPGTRLTVT.

This clonotype was seen only a few times. This sequence joins TRBV6-5 and TRBJ1-1; TRBD1 agrees at 9 bases. This CDR3 region has 16 residues. Germline CDR1 and CDR2: MNHEY and SVGAGI. The V segment lost 2 bases and the J segment 1 base; nucleotides outside the gene matches: 5. The CDR3 reads CASSYRGQGKNTEAFF. The CDR3 nucleotides are TGTGCCAGCAGTTACAGGGGACAGGGCAAGAACACTGAAGCTTTCTTT.

This chain joins TRBV2 and TRBJ2-3; TRBD1 is a possible D gene (5 bases). The CDR3 is 13 amino acids. V was shortened by 4 bases and J by 2 bases, with 7 bases between the two germline ends. CDR1 is SNHLY and CDR2 is FYNNEI in the germline V gene. The CDR3 sequence is CASSVGDTDTQYF. DNA for the CDR3: TGTGCCAGCAGTGTAGGGGACACAGATACGCAGTATTTT.

A few counts support this clonotype. The genes are TRBV2 and TRBJ1-1; D may be TRBD1 (5 bases). The CDR3 is made up of 13 amino acids. Germline CDR1 is SNHLY and CDR2 is FYNNEI. Trimming took off 10 bases at V and 1 base at J, with 13 bases between the two ends. In nucleotides, the CDR3 is TGTGCCAACTCGTCGGGGCAGAACACTGAAGCTTTCTTT. Translated, it gives CANSSGQNTEAFF.

This clonotype has a handful of counts. The chain is built from TRBV20-1 and TRBJ2-5; TRBD2 matches at 9 bases. This CDR3 contains 16 residues. Trimming removed 3 bases from V and 1 base from J; junction bases left unmatched: 9. CDR1 DFQATT and CDR2 SNEGSKA come from the germline V gene (reference sequence). The CDR3 DNA reads TGCAGTGCTAGTTGGGGACTAGCAAGAACCCAAGAGACCCAGTACTTC. It encodes CSASWGLARTQETQYF.

In its sample, this clonotype was seen once. The chain is built from TRBV10-3 and TRBJ2-3, with D tentatively TRBD1 or TRBD2 (5 bases each). V was trimmed by 9 bases and J by 0 bases, leaving 16 bases between them. Per germline, CDR1 ENHRY and CDR2 SYGVKD. The length of the CDR3 is 15 residues. CDR3 bases: TGTGCCATTAGAGGGGCGCTGGATAGCACAGATACGCAGTATTTT. It yields the protein CAIRGALDSTDTQYF.